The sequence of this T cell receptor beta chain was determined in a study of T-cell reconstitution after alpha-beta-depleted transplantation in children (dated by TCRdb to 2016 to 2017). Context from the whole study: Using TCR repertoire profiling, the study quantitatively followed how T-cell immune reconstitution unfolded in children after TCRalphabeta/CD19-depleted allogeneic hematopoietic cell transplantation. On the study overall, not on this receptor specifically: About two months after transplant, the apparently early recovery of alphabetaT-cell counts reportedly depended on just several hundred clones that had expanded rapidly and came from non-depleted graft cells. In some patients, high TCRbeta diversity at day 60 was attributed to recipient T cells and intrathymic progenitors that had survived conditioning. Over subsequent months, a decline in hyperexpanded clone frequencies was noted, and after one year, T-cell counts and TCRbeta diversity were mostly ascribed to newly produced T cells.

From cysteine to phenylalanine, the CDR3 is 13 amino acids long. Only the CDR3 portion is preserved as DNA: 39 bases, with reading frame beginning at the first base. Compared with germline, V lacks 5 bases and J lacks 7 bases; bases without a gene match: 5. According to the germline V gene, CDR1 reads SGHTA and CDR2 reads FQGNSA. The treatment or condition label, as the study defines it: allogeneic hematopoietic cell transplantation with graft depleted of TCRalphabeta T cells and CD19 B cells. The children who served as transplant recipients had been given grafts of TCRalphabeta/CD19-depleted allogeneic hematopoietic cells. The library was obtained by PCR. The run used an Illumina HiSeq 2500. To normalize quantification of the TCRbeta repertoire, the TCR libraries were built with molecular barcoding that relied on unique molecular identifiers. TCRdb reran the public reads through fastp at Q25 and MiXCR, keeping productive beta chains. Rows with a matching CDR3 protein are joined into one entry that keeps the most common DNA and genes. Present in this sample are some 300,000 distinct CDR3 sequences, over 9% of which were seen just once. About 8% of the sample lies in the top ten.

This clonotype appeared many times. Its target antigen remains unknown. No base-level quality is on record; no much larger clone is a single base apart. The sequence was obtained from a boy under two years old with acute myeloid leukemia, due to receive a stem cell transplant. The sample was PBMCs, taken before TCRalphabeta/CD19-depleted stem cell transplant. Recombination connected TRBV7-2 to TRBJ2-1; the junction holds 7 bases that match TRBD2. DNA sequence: TGTGCCAGCAGCACCCTTAGCGGGAATGAGCAGTTCTTC. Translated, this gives CASSTLSGNEQFF. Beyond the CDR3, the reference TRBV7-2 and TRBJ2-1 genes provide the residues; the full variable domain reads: GAGVSQSPSNKVTEKGKDVELRCDPISGHTALYWYRQSLGQGLEFLIYFQGNSAPDKSGLPSDRFSAERTGGSVSTLTIQRTQQEDSAVYLCASSTLSGNEQFFGPGTRLTVL.